Reported below is one T cell receptor (beta chain). Its antigen is unidentified. The sample comes from a study of blood T cells in healthy people across ages. Study-wide results and limits: Not knowing donor CMV status may have confounded expanded clonotype changes. PBMCs that were unsorted prevented a conclusive naive versus antigen-experienced comparison.

Germline CDR1 is SGHVS and CDR2 is FNYEAQ. The V gene lost 3 bases and the J gene lost 14 bases, with 17 bases spanning the gap. CDR3 length equals 13 residues. Combining a sample-barcoded 5' primer with a J-beta primer mix, a second PCR ran for about 7 to 11 cycles. Using its own MiXCR run on the 5' RACE reads, TCRdb lists one record per CDR3 protein. The table has about 810,000 distinct CDR3 sequences, under 40% seen once. The gene calls are TRBV7-6 and TRBJ2-1; D could derive from TRBD1 or TRBD2 (5 bases each). Input material: blood. This receptor was identified in a man aged 18-30 years in good health. The CDR3 DNA is TGTGCCAGCAGCTTGGGGGAGCGACTACAGGAGTTCTTC. Protein: CASSLGERLQEFF.